The TCR beta chain under discussion was sequenced for a study of blood T cell repertoires in COVID-19. Sequencing was performed with immunoSEQ multiplex PCR; in TCRdb, only in-frame clones are kept and a portion is missing. The table shows about 300,000 clones, with around 88% occurring only once. This clone was observed once. CDR1 is SGHNT, CDR2 YYREEE, per germline (reference sequence). V was clipped by 4 bases and J by 5 bases; unmatched bases: 6. The CDR3 consists of 14 residues. The V and J genes are TRBV5-4 and TRBJ1-1; the match to TRBD1 covers 9 bases. The clonotype comes from a woman in her twenties or thirties who had recovered from COVID-19. The sequencing input was peripheral blood. The CDR3 region has the DNA TGTGCCAGCAGCACCGCGGACAGGGGAACTGAAGCTTTCTTT. Its protein is CASSTADRGTEAFF.